The count of the clone carrying this T cell receptor beta chain is one. Its antigen remains unidentified. Quantitative 5'-RACE with molecular barcodes was used to make the TCR beta libraries. TCRdb fed the 5' RACE reads into MiXCR, producing one record per CDR3 protein. Of 200,000 or so distinct CDR3 sequences listed, roughly 24% are singletons. The entry originates in a study of CD8 T cells in ankylosing spondylitis. Regarding the study as a whole: It appeared that ankylosing spondylitis blood was characterized by a TCR beta motif of under ten highly homologous variants.

Sequencing was done on a sample of blood, either unsorted or a sorted T cell fraction (not recorded which). This clonotype originated in a male donor with ankylosing spondylitis or in good health (not recorded which).

The CDR3 sequence is CASSQMGGANHEQFF. The CDR3 region has the DNA TGTGCCAGCAGCCAAATGGGCGGAGCAAACCATGAGCAGTTCTTC. The J gene is TRBJ2-1, the V gene TRBV7-3; D unresolved. The V end lost 5 bases, the J end lost 8 bases, and 19 bases lay between the germline ends. Germline-derived CDR1 and CDR2 are SGHTA and FQGTGA. The CDR3 runs to 15 residues.